The 10 T cell receptor beta chains reported below all come from one sample, sequenced in a study of control samples from healthy donors and cancer patients. This table comes from immunoSEQ multiplex PCR, and its TCRdb copy is limited to in-frame clones, with some not included. The data show 130,000 or so clones, about 89% seen once. The sequencing input was blood. Receptors were obtained from a man between 18 and 35 years old in good health.

This chain uses TRBV7-9 with TRBJ2-5; 9 positions match TRBD1. With 5 bases clipped from V and 2 bases from J, the junction kept 3 bases outside the gene matches. Germline V gene sequence: CDR1 SEHNR, CDR2 FQNEAQ (reference sequence). The CDR3 is made up of 14 amino acids. CDR3 DNA: TGTGCCAGCAGCCAGGGGACAGGGCAAGAGACCCAGTACTTC. Its translation: CASSQGTGQETQYF.

The V and J genes are TRBV2 and TRBJ2-3; D not resolved. The CDR3 has 14 amino acids. The V end lost 3 bases, the J end lost 1 base, and 8 bases lay between the germline ends. CDR1 and CDR2 from the germline V gene are SNHLY and FYNNEI. CDR3 amino acids: CASSDGSGTDTQYF. Written as DNA, the CDR3 is TGTGCCAGCAGTGATGGATCGGGCACAGATACGCAGTATTTT.

The rearrangement uses TRBV7-8 and TRBJ2-1; 9 positions match TRBD2. The ends lost 5 bases at V and 10 bases at J; junction bases unmatched: 15. Per germline, CDR1 SGHVS and CDR2 FQNEAQ. The CDR3 is 16 residues long. The CDR3 loop is CASSILPRGGGPEQFF. The CDR3 region has the DNA TGTGCCAGCAGCATCCTCCCGCGGGGGGGAGGACCGGAGCAGTTCTTC.

This rearrangement joins TRBV12-5 to TRBJ2-7; a weak D match, TRBD1 (7 bases). This CDR3 spans 14 amino acids. The V gene lost 5 bases and the J gene lost 3 bases, with 14 bases spanning the gap. Germline-derived CDR1 and CDR2 are LGHNT and FRNRAP. Here the CDR3 reads CASGRTGDFYEQYF. The CDR3 bases are TGTGCTAGTGGTCGCACAGGGGACTTCTACGAGCAGTACTTC.

With regard to this clone: The germline gene is not matched at one end of the junction; a read error may be the cause. V gene TRBV6-1 combines with J gene TRBJ1-5; unclear D gene. The CDR3 length is 15 residues. The germline CDR1 and CDR2 sequences are MNHNS and SASEGT. This CDR3 reads CASNEALFSNQPQHF. CDR3 nucleotides: TGTGCCAGCAATGAAGCCCTTTTTAGCAATCAGCCCCAGCATTTT.

For the CDR3, the DNA is TGTGCCAGCAGCTTAAGTGACAATGAGCAGTTCTTC. Protein sequence: CASSLSDNEQFF. This chain links TRBV7-9 with TRBJ2-1, with unresolved D. V lost 2 bases and J 5 bases, leaving 4 bases between the germline ends. CDR3 length: 12 amino acids. Per germline, CDR1 SEHNR and CDR2 FQNEAQ (reference sequence).

This chain connects TRBV5-1 to TRBJ1-1; a possible D gene is TRBD1 (5 bases). V was pared by 5 bases and J by 4 bases, with 24 bases between. This CDR3 contains 17 residues. CDR1 and CDR2 from the germline V gene are SGHRS and YFSETQ. CDR3 DNA sequence: TGCGCCAGCAGTTATAATGCAGGTTACAGGTTGGGCACTGAAGCTTTCTTT. Protein sequence: CASSYNAGYRLGTEAFF.

The CDR3 region is CSVDPRGLQETQYF. The CDR3 DNA follows: TGCAGCGTTGACCCCAGGGGGCTCCAAGAGACCCAGTACTTC. The V call is TRBV29-1, the J call TRBJ2-5, with 8 bases fitting TRBD1. The J segment lost 1 base and the V segment lost 3 bases, leaving 4 bases of the junction unmatched. The germline CDR1 and CDR2 sequences are SQVTM and ANQGSEA. The CDR3 runs to 14 residues.

The chain carries TRBV27 and TRBJ2-1; the D gene could be TRBD1 or TRBD2 (6 bases each). V was pared by 3 bases and J by 5 bases, with 23 bases between. CDR1 MNHEY and CDR2 SMNVEV come from the germline V gene (reference sequence). The CDR3 extends over 18 amino acids. The CDR3, as DNA: TGTGCCAGCAGTTTCCCTTCGCATGACAGGAGGGTTAACAATGAGCAGTTCTTC. As protein: CASSFPSHDRRVNNEQFF.

The chain couples TRBV3-1 (or the pseudogene TRBV3-2) to TRBJ1-2; TRBD1 might be the D (5 bases). Trimming removed 1 base from V and 4 bases from J, with 13 bases in between. Germline V lookup: CDR1 LGHDT, CDR2 YNNKEL (reference sequence). The CDR3 has 15 residues. The CDR3 spells CASSQGNRQIYGYTF. DNA of the CDR3: TGTGCCAGCAGCCAAGGAAACCGACAGATCTATGGCTACACCTTC.